The sequence of this TCR beta chain was determined in a study of CD8 T cells in ankylosing spondylitis. Study-level results: Among TCR beta sequences, a motif of under 10 highly homologous variants appeared characteristic of ankylosing spondylitis blood. Prior literature has documented some motif variants in synovial fluid and blood from reactive arthritis.

This clonotype was observed at least ten times. Its antigen is as yet unknown. The CDR3 runs 16 residues. Germline CDR1 reads MNHEY; CDR2 reads SMNVEV (reference sequence). Unmatched junction bases numbered 2, after V lost 1 base and J lost 0 bases. Using its own MiXCR run on the 5' RACE reads, TCRdb lists one record per CDR3 protein. Of 200,000 or so distinct CDR3 sequences in the sample, around 13% were seen once. V usage is TRBV27 and J usage is TRBJ1-5; 8 nucleotides agree with TRBD1. The receptor's source is a female donor with ankylosing spondylitis or in good health (not recorded which). The sample comprised blood, either unsorted or a sorted T cell fraction (not recorded which). CDR3 sequence (DNA): TGTGCCAGCAGTTTATTTGGACAGGGTAGCAATCAGCCCCAGCATTTT. It codes for CASSLFGQGSNQPQHF.